These 16 T cell receptor beta chains were sequenced from one sample in a study of cytomegalovirus exposure and HLA in healthy donors. Clones were sequenced by immunoSEQ multiplex PCR, and TCRdb holds only the in-frame ones, with some missing. The data contain 250,000 or so clones, roughly 87% of them seen just once; the ten biggest clones take up approximately 12%. The sequencing input was PBMCs. The origin of the receptors is a young man in good health and CMV-seropositive.

The chain couples TRBV7-9 to TRBJ2-7, with D perhaps assigned TRBD1 or TRBD2 (5 bases each). The germline V gene has CDR1 SEHNR and CDR2 FQNEAQ (reference sequence). The CDR3 consists of 15 residues. V dropped 0 bases and J dropped 0 bases, with 9 bases sitting between them. The CDR3 sequence is CASSLAPGSSYEQYF. The CDR3 DNA reads as TGTGCCAGCAGCTTAGCGCCAGGGAGCTCCTACGAGCAGTACTTC.

J is TRBJ2-5 and V is TRBV18; 12 nucleotides line up with TRBD2. V dropped 4 bases and J dropped 5; count of bases not matched to a gene: 5. Looked up from germline, CDR1 is KGHSH and CDR2 is LQKENI. There are 15 residues in the CDR3. CDR3 bases: TGTGCCAGCTCACGTTCCGGGACTAGCGGGGAGACCCAGTACTTC. Residues: CASSRSGTSGETQYF.

This clone was seen once. This chain connects TRBV11-2 to TRBJ2-7, with D possibly being TRBD1 (5 bases). The length of the CDR3 is 15 residues. Trimming removed 5 bases at V and 6 bases at J, with 20 bases between. The germline V gene has CDR1 SGHAT and CDR2 FQNNGV. CDR3 coding DNA: TGTGCCAGCAGCCCTAGAGCCCTGGCAGGGTTCGAGCAGTACTTC. Translation gives CASSPRALAGFEQYF.

The V gene is TRBV4-3, the J gene TRBJ1-1, with no clear D. Germline V gene sequence: CDR1 LGHNA, CDR2 YSLEER. The ends were cut back, 1 base at V and 4 bases at J, with 13 bases in the middle. This CDR3 is built from 15 residues. CDR3 DNA: TGCGCCAGCAGCCAAGGGGCAACTCGAGGCACTGAAGCTTTCTTT. Protein product: CASSQGATRGTEAFF.

The chain combines TRBV27 with TRBJ2-2; D is unresolved. The CDR3 extends over 14 amino acids. Per the germline V gene, CDR1 is MNHEY and CDR2 is SMNVEV (reference sequence). Trimming shortened V by 5 bases and J by 1 base, and 8 bases separated the two germline ends. Here the CDR3 DNA reads TGTGCCAGCAGTCTAGACGGGAACACCGGGGAGCTGTTTTTT. Encoded protein: CASSLDGNTGELFF.

The chain employs TRBV6-6 and TRBJ2-6; D is ambiguous. V gave up 0 bases and J gave up 0 bases, with 3 bases separating them. The CDR3 loop spans 15 amino acids. The V gene's germline CDR1 is MNHNY and CDR2 SVGAGI (reference sequence). Here the CDR3 DNA reads TGTGCCAGCAGTTACTCTTCCTCTGGGGCCAACGTCCTGACTTTC. Its protein product is CASSYSSSGANVLTF.

This rearrangement joins TRBV6-6 to TRBJ1-2, with TRBD1 identical over 9 bases. The CDR3 totals 14 residues. V shed 5 bases and J 6 bases; nucleotides not matched to a gene: 7. The germline gives CDR1 MNHNY, CDR2 SVGAGI (reference sequence). The CDR3 loop reads CASSTRTGENGYTF. Here the CDR3 DNA reads TGTGCCAGCAGTACAAGGACAGGGGAGAATGGCTACACCTTC.

V is TRBV23-1 and J is TRBJ1-2; TRBD1 aligns across 7 bases. TRBV23-1 is designated an ORF whose function remains uncertain. This CDR3 contains 17 residues. The trim removed 3 bases at V and 0 bases at J, leaving 10 bases unmatched. The CDR3 spells CASSHSGQFEANYGYTF. CDR3 in DNA: TGCGCCAGCAGTCACTCGGGACAGTTCGAAGCTAACTATGGCTACACCTTC.

This clone was counted a few times. The chain is built from TRBV28 and TRBJ1-1; D uncertain. V was trimmed by 3 bases and J by 8 bases, leaving 7 bases between them. Germline V gene data show CDR1 as MDHEN and CDR2 as SYDVKM. The CDR3 loop spans 11 amino acids. The CDR3 reads CASSLGREAFF. DNA for the CDR3: TGTGCCAGCAGTTTGGGCAGGGAAGCTTTCTTT.

The chain joins TRBV6-5 to TRBJ2-7; D might be TRBD1 or TRBD2, each matching 5 bases. This CDR3 spans 15 amino acids. V lost 6 bases to trimming and J lost 4 bases, with 19 bases between them. Germline assignment: CDR1 MNHEY and CDR2 SVGAGI. CDR3 amino acids: CASRPRGDTGYEQYF. In DNA, the CDR3 is TGTGCCAGCAGACCCAGAGGGGATACGGGGTACGAGCAGTACTTC.

CDR3 sequence reads: CASSTRPAPTGGYTF. In DNA, the CDR3 is TGTGCCAGCAGCACCCGACCGGCACCCACGGGTGGCTACACCTTC. The chain recombines TRBV9 with TRBJ1-2, with D uncertain. CDR1 is SGDLS and CDR2 is YYNGEE in the germline V gene. Trimming pared 4 bases from V and 7 bases from J, leaving 20 bases between. The CDR3 spans 15 residues.

The rearrangement uses TRBV5-1 and TRBJ2-7; 7 positions agree with TRBD2. Germline trimming cut 1 base from V and 0 bases from J; bases unmatched to any gene: 4. From germline, CDR1 is SGHRS and CDR2 YFSETQ. CDR3 length: 15 residues. CDR3 residues: CASSLSAGSSYEQYF. The CDR3 DNA reads as TGCGCCAGCAGCTTGTCAGCGGGGAGCTCCTACGAGCAGTACTTC.

The gene calls are TRBV27 and TRBJ2-7; the D gene is possibly TRBD1 (6 bases). CDR1 is MNHEY and CDR2 is SMNVEV in the germline V gene (reference sequence). The CDR3 extends over 15 amino acids. Trimming left V 6 bases short and J 0 bases short, with 15 bases between. CDR3 sequence (DNA): TGTGCCAGCAGCATCCGCCGGGACATCTCCTACGAGCAGTACTTC. This gives the protein CASSIRRDISYEQYF.

A few counts support this clone. The V call is TRBV28, the J call TRBJ1-1; D not certain. CDR1 MDHEN and CDR2 SYDVKM come from the germline V gene. V lost 5 bases and J 1 base, leaving 8 bases between the germline ends. There are 13 residues in the CDR3. The CDR3: CASSPPRNTEAFF. The DNA of the CDR3 is TGTGCCAGCAGTCCCCCACGGAACACTGAAGCTTTCTTT.

Note on this clone: A much larger clone lies one base from this, so it may be a read error. V is TRBV10-3 and J is TRBJ1-2; D unresolved. Per the germline V gene, CDR1 is ENHRY and CDR2 is SYGVKD. CDR3 size: 13 residues. V dropped 0 bases and J dropped 5 bases, with 7 bases sitting between them. CDR3 in amino acids: CAISESREYGYTF. CDR3 coding DNA: TGTGCCATCAGTGAGTCGAGGGAGTATGGCTACACCTTC.

This chain joins TRBV14 and TRBJ2-7, with no clear D. Germline loops: CDR1 SGHDN, CDR2 FVKESK. The CDR3 loop spans 13 amino acids. The germline V and J ends were trimmed by 1 base and 3 bases, with 7 bases remaining between them. The CDR3 loop reads CASSQVGGYEQYF. The DNA of the CDR3 is TGTGCCAGCAGCCAAGTCGGTGGCTACGAGCAGTACTTC.